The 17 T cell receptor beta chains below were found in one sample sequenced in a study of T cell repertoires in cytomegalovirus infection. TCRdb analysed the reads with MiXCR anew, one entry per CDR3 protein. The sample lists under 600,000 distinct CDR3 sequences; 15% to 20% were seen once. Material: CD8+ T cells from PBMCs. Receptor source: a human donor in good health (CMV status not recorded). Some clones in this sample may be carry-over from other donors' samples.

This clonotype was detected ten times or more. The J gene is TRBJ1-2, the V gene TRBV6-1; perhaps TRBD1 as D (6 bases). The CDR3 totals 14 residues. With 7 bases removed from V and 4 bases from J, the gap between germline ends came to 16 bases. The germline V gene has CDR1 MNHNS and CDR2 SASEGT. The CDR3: CASITRQAAYGYTF. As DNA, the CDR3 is TGTGCCAGCATTACGCGACAGGCGGCCTATGGCTACACCTTC.

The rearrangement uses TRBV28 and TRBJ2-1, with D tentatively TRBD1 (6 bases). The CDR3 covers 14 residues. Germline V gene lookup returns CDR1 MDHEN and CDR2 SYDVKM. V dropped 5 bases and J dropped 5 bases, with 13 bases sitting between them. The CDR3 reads CASSPYRVHNEQFF. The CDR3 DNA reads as TGTGCCAGCAGTCCATACAGGGTCCACAATGAGCAGTTCTTC.

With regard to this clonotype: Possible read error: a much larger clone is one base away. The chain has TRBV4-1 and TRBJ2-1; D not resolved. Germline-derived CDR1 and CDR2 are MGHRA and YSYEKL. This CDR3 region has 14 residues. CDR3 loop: CASSERGIYNDQFF. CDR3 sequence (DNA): TGCGCCAGCAGCGAGCGTGGCATATACAATGATCAGTTCTTC.

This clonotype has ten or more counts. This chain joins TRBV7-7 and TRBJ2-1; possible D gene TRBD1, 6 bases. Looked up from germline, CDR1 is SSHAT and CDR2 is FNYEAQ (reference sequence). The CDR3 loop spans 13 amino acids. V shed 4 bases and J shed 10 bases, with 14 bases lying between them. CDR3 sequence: CASSYLQGGEQFF. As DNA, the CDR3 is TGTGCCAGCAGCTACCTACAGGGCGGGGAGCAGTTCTTC. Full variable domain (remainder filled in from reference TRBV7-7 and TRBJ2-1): GAGVSQSPRYKVTKRGQDVTLRCDPISSHATLYWYQQALGQGPEFLTYFNYEAQPDKSGLPSDRFSAERPEGSISTLTIQRTEQRDSAMYRCASSYLQGGEQFFGPGTRLTVL.

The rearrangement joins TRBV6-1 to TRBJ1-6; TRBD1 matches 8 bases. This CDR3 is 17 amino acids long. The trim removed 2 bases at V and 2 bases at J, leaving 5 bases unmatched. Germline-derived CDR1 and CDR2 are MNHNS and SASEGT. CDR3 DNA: TGTGCCAGCAGTGAAATAGACAGGGGAACCTATAATTCACCCCTCCACTTT. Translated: CASSEIDRGTYNSPLHF.

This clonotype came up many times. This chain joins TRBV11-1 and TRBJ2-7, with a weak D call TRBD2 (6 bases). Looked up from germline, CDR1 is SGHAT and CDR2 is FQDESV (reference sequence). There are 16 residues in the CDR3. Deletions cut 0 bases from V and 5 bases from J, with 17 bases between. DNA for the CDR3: TGTGCCAGCAGCTTAGCGCGTTCGAGCGGGCTTGACGAGCAGTACTTC. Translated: CASSLARSSGLDEQYF.

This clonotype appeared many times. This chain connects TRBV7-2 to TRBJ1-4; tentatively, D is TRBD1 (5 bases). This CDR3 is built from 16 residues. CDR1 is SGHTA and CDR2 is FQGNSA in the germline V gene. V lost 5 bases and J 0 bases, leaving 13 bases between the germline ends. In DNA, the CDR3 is TGTGCCAGCAGCCCCCTCTTGGACACAACTAATGAAAAACTGTTTTTT. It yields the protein CASSPLLDTTNEKLFF.

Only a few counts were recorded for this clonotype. The CDR3 DNA reads TGTGCCAGCAGTTCCCCCGCCTTCACAGATACGCAGTATTTT. As protein: CASSSPAFTDTQYF. J is TRBJ2-3 and V is TRBV27; D is unclear. Germline V gene lookup returns CDR1 MNHEY and CDR2 SMNVEV (reference sequence). V lost 4 bases to trimming and J lost 2 bases, with 10 bases between them. The CDR3 is made up of 14 amino acids.

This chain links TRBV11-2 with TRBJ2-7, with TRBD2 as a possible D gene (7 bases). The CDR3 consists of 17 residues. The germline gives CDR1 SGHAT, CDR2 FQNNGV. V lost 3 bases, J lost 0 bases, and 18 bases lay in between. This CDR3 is CASSFRNTGRDSYEQYF. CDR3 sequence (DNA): TGTGCCAGCAGCTTTAGAAACACAGGGAGGGACTCCTACGAGCAGTACTTC.

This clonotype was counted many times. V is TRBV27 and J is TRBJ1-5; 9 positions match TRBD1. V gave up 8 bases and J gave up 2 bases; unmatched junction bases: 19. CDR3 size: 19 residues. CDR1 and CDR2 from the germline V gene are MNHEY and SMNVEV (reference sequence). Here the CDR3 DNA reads TGTGCCAGCCCCAAGTGGGACAGGGTGCGTGGAAGTGGCAATCAGCCCCAGCATTTT. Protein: CASPKWDRVRGSGNQPQHF.

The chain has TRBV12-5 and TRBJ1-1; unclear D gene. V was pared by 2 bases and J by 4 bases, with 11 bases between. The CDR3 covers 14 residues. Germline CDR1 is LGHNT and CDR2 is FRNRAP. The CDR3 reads CASGLLAGSTEAFF. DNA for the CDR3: TGTGCTAGTGGTTTGTTGGCGGGGTCCACTGAAGCTTTCTTT.

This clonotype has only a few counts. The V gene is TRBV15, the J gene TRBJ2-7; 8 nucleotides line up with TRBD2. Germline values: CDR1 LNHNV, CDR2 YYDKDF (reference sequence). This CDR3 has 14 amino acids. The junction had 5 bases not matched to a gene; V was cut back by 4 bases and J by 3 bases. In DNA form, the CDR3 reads TGTGCCACCAGCACGGGGGGGATCGGCTACGAGCAGTACTTC. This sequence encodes CATSTGGIGYEQYF. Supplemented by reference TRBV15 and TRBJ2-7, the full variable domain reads DAMVIQNPRYQVTQFGKPVTLSCSQTLNHNVMYWYQQKSSQAPKLLFHYYDKDFNNEADTPDNFQSRRPNTSFCFLDIRSPGLGDTAMYLCATSTGGIGYEQYFGPGTRLTVT.

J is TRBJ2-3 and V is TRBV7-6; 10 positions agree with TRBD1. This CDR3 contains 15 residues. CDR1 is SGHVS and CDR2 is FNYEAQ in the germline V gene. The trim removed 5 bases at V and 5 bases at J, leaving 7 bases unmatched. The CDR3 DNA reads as TGTGCCAGCAGCCAAGACAGGGGGCAGGGAGATACGCAGTATTTT. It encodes CASSQDRGQGDTQYF.

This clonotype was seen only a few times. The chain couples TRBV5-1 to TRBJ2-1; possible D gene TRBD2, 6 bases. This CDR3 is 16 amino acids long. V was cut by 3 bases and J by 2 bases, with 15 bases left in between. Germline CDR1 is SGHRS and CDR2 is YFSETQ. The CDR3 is CASSSWVGGTYNEQFF. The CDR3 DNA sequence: TGCGCCAGCAGCTCGTGGGTCGGAGGGACCTACAATGAGCAGTTCTTC.

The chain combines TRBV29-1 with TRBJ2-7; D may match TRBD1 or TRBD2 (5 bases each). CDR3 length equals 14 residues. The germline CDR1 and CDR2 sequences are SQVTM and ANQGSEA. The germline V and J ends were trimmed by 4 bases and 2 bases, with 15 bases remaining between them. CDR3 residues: CSVVVPQGAYEQYF. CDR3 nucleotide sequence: TGCAGCGTTGTGGTCCCCCAGGGAGCCTACGAGCAGTACTTC.

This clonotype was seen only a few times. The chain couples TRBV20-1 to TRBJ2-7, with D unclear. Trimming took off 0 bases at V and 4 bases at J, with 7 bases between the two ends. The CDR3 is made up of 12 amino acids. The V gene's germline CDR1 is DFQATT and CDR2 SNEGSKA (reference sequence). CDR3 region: CSAREESYEQYF. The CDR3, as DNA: TGCAGTGCTAGAGAGGAATCTTACGAGCAGTACTTC.

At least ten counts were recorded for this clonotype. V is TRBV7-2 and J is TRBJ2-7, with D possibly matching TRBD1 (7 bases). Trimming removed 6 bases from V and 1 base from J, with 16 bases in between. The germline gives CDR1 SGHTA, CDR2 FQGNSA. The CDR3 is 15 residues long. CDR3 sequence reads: CASSQAGQSSYEQYF. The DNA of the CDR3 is TGTGCCAGCAGTCAGGCGGGACAGAGTTCCTACGAGCAGTACTTC.